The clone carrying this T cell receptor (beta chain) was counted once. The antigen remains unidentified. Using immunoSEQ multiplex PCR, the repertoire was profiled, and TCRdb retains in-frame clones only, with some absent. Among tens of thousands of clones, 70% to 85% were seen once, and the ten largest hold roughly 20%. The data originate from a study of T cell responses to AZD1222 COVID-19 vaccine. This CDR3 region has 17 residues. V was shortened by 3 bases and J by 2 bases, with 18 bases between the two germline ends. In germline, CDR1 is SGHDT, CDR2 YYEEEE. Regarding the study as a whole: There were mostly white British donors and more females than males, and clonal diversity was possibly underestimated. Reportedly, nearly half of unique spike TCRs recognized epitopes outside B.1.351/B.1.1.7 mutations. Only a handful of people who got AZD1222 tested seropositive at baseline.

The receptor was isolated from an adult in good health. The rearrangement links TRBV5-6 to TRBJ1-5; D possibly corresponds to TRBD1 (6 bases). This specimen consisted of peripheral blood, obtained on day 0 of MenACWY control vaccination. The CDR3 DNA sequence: TGTGCCAGCAGCTCCACAGAACGGACAGTGGGCAATCAGCCCCAGCATTTT. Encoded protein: CASSSTERTVGNQPQHF.